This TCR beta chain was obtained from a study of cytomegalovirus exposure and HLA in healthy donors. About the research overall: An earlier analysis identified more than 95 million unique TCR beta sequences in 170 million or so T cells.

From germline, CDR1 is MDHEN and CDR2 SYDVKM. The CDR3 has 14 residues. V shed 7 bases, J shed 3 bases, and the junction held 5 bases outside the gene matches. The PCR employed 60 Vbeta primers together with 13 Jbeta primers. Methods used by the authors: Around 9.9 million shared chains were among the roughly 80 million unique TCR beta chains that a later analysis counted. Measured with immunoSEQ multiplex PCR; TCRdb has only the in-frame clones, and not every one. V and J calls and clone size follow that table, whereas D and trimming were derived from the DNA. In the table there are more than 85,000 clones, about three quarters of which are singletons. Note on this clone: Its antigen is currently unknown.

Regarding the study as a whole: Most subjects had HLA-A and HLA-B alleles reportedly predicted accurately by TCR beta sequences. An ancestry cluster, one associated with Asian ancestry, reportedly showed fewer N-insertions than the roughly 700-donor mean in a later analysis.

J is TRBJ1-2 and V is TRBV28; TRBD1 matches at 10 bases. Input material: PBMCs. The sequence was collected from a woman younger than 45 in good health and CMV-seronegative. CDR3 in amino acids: CASNTGQGYYGYTF. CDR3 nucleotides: TGTGCCAGCAACACGGGACAGGGGTACTATGGCTACACCTTC.